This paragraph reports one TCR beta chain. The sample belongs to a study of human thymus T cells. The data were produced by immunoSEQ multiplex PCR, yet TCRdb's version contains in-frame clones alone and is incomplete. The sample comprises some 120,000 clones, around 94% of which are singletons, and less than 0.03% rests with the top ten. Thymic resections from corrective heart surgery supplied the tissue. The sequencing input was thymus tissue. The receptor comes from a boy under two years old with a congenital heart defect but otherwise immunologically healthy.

For the CDR3, the DNA is TGTGCCTGGAAAAACCCGAGCTCCTACAATGAGCAGTTCTTC. Protein sequence: CAWKNPSSYNEQFF. The J gene is TRBJ2-1, the V gene TRBV30; D not certain. CDR1 GTSNPN and CDR2 SVGIG come from the germline V gene (reference sequence). The V end lost 4 bases, the J end lost 0 bases, and 10 bases lay between the germline ends. This CDR3 comprises 14 residues.